This T cell receptor (beta chain) was obtained from a study of T-cell reconstitution after alpha-beta-depleted transplantation in children. Study-wide results and caveats: It was reported that alpha-beta T cells came from several hundred expanded graft clones (about two months after transplant). Some patients owed their high day-60 TCRbeta diversity to surviving recipient T cells and thymic progenitors. After one year, T-cell counts and TCRbeta diversity mostly came from new T cells.

This clonotype was seen a handful of times. The antigen remains unidentified. CDR1 and CDR2 (germline): SGHRS, YFSETQ. The V gene lost 0 bases and the J gene lost 4 bases, with 23 bases spanning the gap. This CDR3 region has 19 residues. Construction of the TCRbeta library involved unique molecular identifiers. One entry per CDR3 protein, called by TCRdb with MiXCR from the PCR reads. The sample yields around 370,000 distinct CDR3 sequences, about 16% seen once. The TCR originated in a male patient aged 2-15 years who had a stem cell transplant for acute lymphoblastic leukemia, so the T cells may come from the graft donor. V and J are TRBV5-1 and TRBJ2-1; either TRBD1 or TRBD2 may supply D (5 bases each). Sequences were derived from PBMCs, mostly from graft donor cells, sampled 360 days after TCRalphabeta/CD19-depleted stem cell transplant. CDR3 coding DNA: TGCGCCAGCAGCTTGGCCGGGGCCCACGCTCGGGGATCTTACAATGAGCAGTTCTTC. This codes for CASSLAGAHARGSYNEQFF.